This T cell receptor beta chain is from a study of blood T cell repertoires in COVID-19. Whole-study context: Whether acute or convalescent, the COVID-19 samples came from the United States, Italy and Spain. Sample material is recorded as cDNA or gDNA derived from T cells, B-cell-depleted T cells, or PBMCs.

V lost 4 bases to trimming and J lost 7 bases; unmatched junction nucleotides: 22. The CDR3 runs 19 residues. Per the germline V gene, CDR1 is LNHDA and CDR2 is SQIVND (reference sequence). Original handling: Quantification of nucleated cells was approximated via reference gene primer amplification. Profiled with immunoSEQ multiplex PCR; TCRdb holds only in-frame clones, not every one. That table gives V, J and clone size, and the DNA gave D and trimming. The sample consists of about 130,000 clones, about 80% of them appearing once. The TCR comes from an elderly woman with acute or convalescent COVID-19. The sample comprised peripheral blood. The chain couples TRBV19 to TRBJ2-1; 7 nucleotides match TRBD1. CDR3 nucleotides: TGTGCCAGTAGTAACCCCACCGGGGCCGGGACAGATCCCCGTAATGAGCAGTTCTTC. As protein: CASSNPTGAGTDPRNEQFF. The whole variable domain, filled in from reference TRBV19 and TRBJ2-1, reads DGGITQSPKYLFRKEGQNVTLSCEQNLNHDAMYWYRQDPGQGLRLIYYSQIVNDFQKGDIAEGYSVSREKKESFPLTVTSAQKNPTAFYLCASSNPTGAGTDPRNEQFFGPGTRLTVL.